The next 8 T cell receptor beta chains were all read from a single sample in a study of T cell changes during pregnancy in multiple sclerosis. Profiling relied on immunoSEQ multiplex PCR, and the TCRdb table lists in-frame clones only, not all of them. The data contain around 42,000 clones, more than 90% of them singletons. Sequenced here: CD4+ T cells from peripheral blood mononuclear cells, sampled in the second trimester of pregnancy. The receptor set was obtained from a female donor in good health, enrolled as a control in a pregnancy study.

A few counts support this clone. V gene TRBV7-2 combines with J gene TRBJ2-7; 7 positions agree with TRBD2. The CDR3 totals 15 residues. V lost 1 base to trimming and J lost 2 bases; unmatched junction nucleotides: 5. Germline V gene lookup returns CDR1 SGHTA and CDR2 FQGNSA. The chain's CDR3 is CASSLGPGGTYEQYF. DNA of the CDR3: TGTGCCAGCAGCTTAGGTCCGGGAGGTACCTACGAGCAGTACTTC.

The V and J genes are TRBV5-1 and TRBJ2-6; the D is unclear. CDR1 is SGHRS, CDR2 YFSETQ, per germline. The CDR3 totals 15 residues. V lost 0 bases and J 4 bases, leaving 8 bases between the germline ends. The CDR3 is CASSLDSLGANVLTF. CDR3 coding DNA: TGCGCCAGCAGCTTGGACTCCCTCGGGGCCAACGTCCTGACTTTC.

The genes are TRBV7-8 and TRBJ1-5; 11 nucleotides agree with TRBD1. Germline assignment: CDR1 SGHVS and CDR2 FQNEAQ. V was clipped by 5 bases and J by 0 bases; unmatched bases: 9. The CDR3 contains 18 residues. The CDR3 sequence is CASSLDRGLVDSNQPQHF. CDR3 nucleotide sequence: TGTGCCAGCAGCCTGGACAGGGGGCTAGTCGATAGCAATCAGCCCCAGCATTTT. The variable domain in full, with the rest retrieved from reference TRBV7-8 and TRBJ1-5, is GAGVSQSPRYKVAKRGQDVALRCDPISGHVSLFWYQQALGQGPEFLTYFQNEAQLDKSGLPSDRFFAERPEGSVSTLKIQRTQQEDSAVYLCASSLDRGLVDSNQPQHFGDGTRLSIL.

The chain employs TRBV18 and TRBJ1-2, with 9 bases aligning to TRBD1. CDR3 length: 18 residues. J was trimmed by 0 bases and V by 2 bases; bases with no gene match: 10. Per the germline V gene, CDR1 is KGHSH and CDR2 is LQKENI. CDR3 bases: TGTGCCAGCTCACCAAGTACACCGGGACAGGGTACTAACTATGGCTACACCTTC. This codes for CASSPSTPGQGTNYGYTF.

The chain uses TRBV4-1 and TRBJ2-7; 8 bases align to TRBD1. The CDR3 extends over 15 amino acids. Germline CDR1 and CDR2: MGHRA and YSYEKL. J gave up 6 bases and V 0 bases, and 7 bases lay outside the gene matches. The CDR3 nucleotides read TGCGCCAGCAGCCAAGAAGTCGGCAGGGGGCGCGAGCAGTACTTC. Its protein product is CASSQEVGRGREQYF.

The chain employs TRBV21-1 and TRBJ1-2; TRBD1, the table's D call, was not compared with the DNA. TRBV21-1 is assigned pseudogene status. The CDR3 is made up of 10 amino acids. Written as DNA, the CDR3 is TGTGCCAGCAGCAACTCCAGTCTCCACTTC. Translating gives CASSNSSLHF.

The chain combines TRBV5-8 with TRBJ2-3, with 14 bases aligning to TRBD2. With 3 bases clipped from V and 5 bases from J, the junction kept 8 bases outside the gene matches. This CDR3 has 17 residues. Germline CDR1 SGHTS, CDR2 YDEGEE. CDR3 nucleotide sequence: TGTGCCAGCAGCTCTCGGACTAGCGGGAGGCTGATAGATACGCAGTATTTT. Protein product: CASSSRTSGRLIDTQYF.

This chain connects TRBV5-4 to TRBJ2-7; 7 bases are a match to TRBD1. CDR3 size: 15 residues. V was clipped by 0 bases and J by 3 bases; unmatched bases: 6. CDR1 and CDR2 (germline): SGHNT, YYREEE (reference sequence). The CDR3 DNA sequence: TGTGCCAGCAGCTTGGGGGGACAGTGGCACTACGAGCAGTACTTC. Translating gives CASSLGGQWHYEQYF.